This TCR beta chain was captured in a study of T cell responses to AZD1222 COVID-19 vaccine. Overall study findings and caveats: Just 6 or 7 AZD1222 recipients were seropositive at baseline. Vaccine-associated CD4 TCRs spanned spike, dominant at 160-218 and 743-854. The donor group comprised mostly white British people and more females; the analysis possibly underestimated clonal diversity.

Trimming took off 4 bases at V and 0 bases at J, with 16 bases between the two ends. Germline-derived CDR1 and CDR2 are SGHNT and YYREEE (reference sequence). This CDR3 has 16 residues. Concerning this clone: Its antigen remains unidentified.

Profiling relied on immunoSEQ multiplex PCR, and the TCRdb table lists in-frame clones only, not all of them. The profile shows 85,000 to 100,000 clones, 80% to 90% of them singletons. This TCR was sampled from an adult in good health. The chain carries TRBV5-4 and TRBJ1-1; the D gene is possibly TRBD1 (6 bases). The material was peripheral blood, obtained on day 0 of AZD1222 vaccination. This CDR3 reads CASSPGGARLNTEAFF. The CDR3 bases are TGTGCCAGCAGCCCTGGGGGGGCTCGGCTGAACACTGAAGCTTTCTTT.